This TCR beta chain is drawn from a study of tumor-infiltrating lymphocytes in primary liver carcinoma. Co-extracted RNA and DNA came from around 18-30 mg of unsorted bulk tissue. The template, roughly 0.45 ug total RNA, yielded TCR beta cDNA made with a constant-region primer. Three nested multiplex PCR rounds, a slightly modified ARM-PCR method, built the TCR beta libraries. TRBV1-TRBV30 forward primers paired with a C-beta reverse primer drove the first two PCR rounds, roughly 10 cycles each. TCRdb reprocessed the multiplex PCR reads with MiXCR, giving one entry per CDR3 protein. Found here are 45,000 or so distinct CDR3 sequences, 75% of them singletons; the top ten hold 38%. CDR3 size: 16 residues. The V gene's germline CDR1 is MDHEN and CDR2 SYDVKM. On this clonotype itself: A read error is possible here, since a much larger clone lies one base away.

This rearrangement joins TRBV28 to TRBJ2-6; TRBD1 aligns across 8 bases. Sequencing used tumor-adjacent normal liver tissue. This sequence originates from a woman in her twenties or thirties with primary liver carcinoma and hepatitis B virus infection. The CDR3 reads CASTDRAFTGANALTF. As DNA, the CDR3 is TGTGCCAGCACGGACAGGGCCTTCACTGGGGCCAACGCCCTGACTTTC.